Listed below are T cell receptor beta chains from one sample, sequenced in a study of early T cells in non-severe SARS-CoV-2 infection. MiXCR, applied by TCRdb to the 5' RACE reads, yields one record per CDR3 protein. The sample carries about 94,000 distinct CDR3 sequences, under 15% recorded once. The sample comprised whole blood. The receptors were gathered from an adult who was a healthcare worker with PCR-confirmed SARS-CoV-2 infection or an uninfected control (not recorded which). The CDR3 runs from the conserved cysteine through the conserved F or W. The order of the fields is J gene, V gene, CDR3 protein.

>TRBJ2-3|TRBV18
CASSPPSPDTQYF
>TRBJ2-5|TRBV7-9
CASSLRDSETQYF
>TRBJ1-1|TRBV3-1
CASSPGGGLNTEAFF
>TRBJ2-3|TRBV24-1
CATSDPRRSDRPDTQYF
>TRBJ2-1|TRBV3-1
CASSRRPDRPYNEQFF
>TRBJ1-6|TRBV19
CASLNSDRGGNSPLHF
>TRBJ2-7|TRBV28
CASSLPLAVNYEQYF
>TRBJ1-4|TRBV6-5
CASSPRLRVNEKLFF
>TRBJ2-5|TRBV11-2
CASSLGGAPHQETQYF
>TRBJ2-3|TRBV20-1
CSAIDAEPDTQYF
>TRBJ2-3|TRBV2
CASVAGGSDTQYF